This T cell receptor beta chain was observed in a study of radiotherapy plus CTLA-4 blockade in lung cancer. Study-level findings and limits: Clones of tumor-derived TCRs expanded in blood after radiotherapy plus ipilimumab. The authors reported that early blood T cell clone dynamics, with interferon-beta, best predicted response.

As for this clone: What it recognizes is unknown. Relative to the germline gene, one junction end is altered; a read error may explain this.

The data were produced by immunoSEQ multiplex PCR, yet TCRdb's version contains in-frame clones alone and is incomplete. Of more than 90,000 clones in the sample, approximately 80% are singletons; the top ten hold about 5.2%. The length of the CDR3 is 13 residues. Per germline, CDR1 PRHDT and CDR2 FYEKMQ (reference sequence). The V call is TRBV13, the J call TRBJ2-4; a weak D match, TRBD2 (5 bases). The sample consisted of peripheral blood, taken from a patient treated with radiotherapy plus ipilimumab. This clonotype was obtained from a human donor with non-small cell lung cancer who had a partial response to radiotherapy plus ipilimumab. The CDR3 DNA is TGTTCCAGCACTCTCACGGGGTCAAACATTCAGTACTTC. This sequence encodes CSSTLTGSNIQYF.